This passage covers 29 T cell receptor beta chains from one sample sequenced in a study of control samples from healthy donors and cancer patients. Measured with immunoSEQ multiplex PCR; TCRdb has only the in-frame clones, and not every one. The repertoire includes under 100,000 clones, about 89% of them detected once, and roughly a tenth sits in the top ten. Sample: PBMCs. All receptors derive from a woman between 45 and 65 years old with colorectal cancer.

This sequence joins TRBV6-5 and TRBJ1-2, with 8 bases lining up with TRBD1. The V segment lost 3 bases and the J segment 6 bases; nucleotides outside the gene matches: 9. The germline gives CDR1 MNHEY, CDR2 SVGAGI. The CDR3 is 15 amino acids. The DNA of the CDR3 is TGTGCCAGCAGTTATTTGGACAGGGTGTCGAATGGCTACACCTTC. This encodes CASSYLDRVSNGYTF.

The J gene is TRBJ1-6, the V gene TRBV28; TRBD1 might be the D (6 bases). Germline V gene data show CDR1 as MDHEN and CDR2 as SYDVKM. The CDR3 covers 14 residues. With 8 bases removed from V and 6 bases from J, the gap between germline ends came to 14 bases. The CDR3 region is CASFPGTLNSPLHF. The CDR3 DNA reads as TGTGCCAGCTTTCCCGGGACACTTAATTCACCCCTCCACTTT.

This sequence joins TRBV6-5 and TRBJ1-2, with D possibly being TRBD1 (5 bases). Trimming stripped 5 bases from V and 0 bases from J, with 10 bases between. This CDR3 spans 14 amino acids. Germline V gene sequence: CDR1 MNHEY, CDR2 SVGAGI. Here the CDR3 DNA reads TGTGCCAGCAGTACGCGGGGCACTAACTATGGCTACACCTTC. It specifies CASSTRGTNYGYTF.

The V gene is TRBV3-1 (or the pseudogene TRBV3-2), the J gene TRBJ2-2; D may be TRBD2 (6 bases). Per germline, CDR1 LGHDT and CDR2 YNNKEL (reference sequence). CDR3 length: 15 amino acids. V shed 5 bases and J shed 6 bases, with 16 bases lying between them. The CDR3 protein is CASSTRLVVAGELFF. The CDR3 bases are TGTGCCAGCAGCACTAGACTAGTCGTCGCCGGGGAGCTGTTTTTT.

The V gene is TRBV30, the J gene TRBJ1-6; a weak D match, TRBD1 (5 bases). Deletions cut 6 bases from V and 8 bases from J, with 20 bases between. The CDR3 extends over 15 amino acids. CDR1 GTSNPN and CDR2 SVGIG come from the germline V gene (reference sequence). The CDR3 loop reads CACPSGGSLDSPLHF. The DNA of the CDR3 is TGTGCCTGCCCAAGTGGGGGGTCCCTAGATTCACCCCTCCACTTT.

The chain couples TRBV28 to TRBJ1-2; 8 bases are a match to TRBD1. In germline, CDR1 is MDHEN, CDR2 SYDVKM. V lost 6 bases to trimming and J lost 4 bases; unmatched junction nucleotides: 1. The CDR3 consists of 12 residues. The DNA of the CDR3 is TGTGCCAGCAGCGGACAGGGCTATGGCTACACCTTC. Its protein product is CASSGQGYGYTF.

The V gene is TRBV19, the J gene TRBJ2-5, with TRBD2 matching over 10 bases. CDR3 length: 16 amino acids. Looked up from germline, CDR1 is LNHDA and CDR2 is SQIVND (reference sequence). Trimming at V came to 1 base and at J to 5 bases, leaving 7 bases not matched to a gene. Written as DNA, the CDR3 is TGTGCCAGTAGTATAGGCGCACTAGCGGGGTGGGAGACCCAGTACTTC. It specifies CASSIGALAGWETQYF.

The rearrangement links TRBV24-1 to TRBJ1-5; D possibly corresponds to TRBD1 (6 bases). The CDR3 is 12 residues long. V shed 5 bases and J shed 7 bases, with 8 bases lying between them. CDR1 is KGHDR and CDR2 is SFDVKD in the germline V gene. The CDR3 nucleotides read TGTGCCACCAGTGCAGGGGACCAGCCCCAGCATTTT. Protein: CATSAGDQPQHF.

This clone was seen only a few times. The chain carries TRBV6-6 and TRBJ1-5, with D possibly being TRBD1 (5 bases). The ends were cut back, 6 bases at V and 7 bases at J, with 16 bases in the middle. Germline values: CDR1 MNHNY, CDR2 SVGAGI (reference sequence). This CDR3 comprises 14 residues. The CDR3 bases are TGTGCCAGCAGCCCGATAGGGGATTACCAGCCCCAGCATTTT. Its protein product is CASSPIGDYQPQHF.

The rearrangement links TRBV12-5 to TRBJ2-3, with D unclear. Between the trimmed V and J ends, which lost 6 bases and 2 bases, there was a span of 18 bases. Germline-derived CDR1 and CDR2 are LGHNT and FRNRAP. This CDR3 region has 16 residues. The CDR3 protein is CASGSTPEHPTDTQYF. The CDR3 region has the DNA TGTGCTAGTGGGTCCACCCCAGAACATCCCACAGATACGCAGTATTTT.

The chain carries TRBV2 and TRBJ2-7; D is unclear. Germline assignment: CDR1 SNHLY and CDR2 FYNNEI. The CDR3 is 13 amino acids. V was trimmed by 8 bases and J by 5 bases, leaving 16 bases between them. The CDR3 spells CASGRRLSDEQYV. The CDR3 DNA is TGTGCCAGCGGGCGGAGACTTTCTGACGAGCAGTACGTC.

The CDR3 loop reads CAAGTGGAWDNSPLHF. The CDR3 nucleotides are TGTGCCGCAGGGACAGGGGGAGCATGGGATAATTCACCCCTCCACTTT. The chain has TRBV28 and TRBJ1-6, with 11 bases identical to TRBD1. This CDR3 contains 16 residues. The V and J ends lost 11 bases and 5 bases, in that order; junction bases with no gene match: 11. Germline-derived CDR1 and CDR2 are MDHEN and SYDVKM.

This clone came up a few times. V is TRBV3-1 (or the pseudogene TRBV3-2) and J is TRBJ1-2; TRBD1 matches 8 bases. The CDR3 totals 15 residues. Germline V CDR1 and CDR2: LGHDT, YNNKEL (reference sequence). The ends lost 4 bases at V and 4 bases at J; junction bases unmatched: 8. The CDR3 DNA reads as TGTGCCAGCAGCCCCACGCGCACAGGGGGCTATGGCTACACCTTC. It specifies CASSPTRTGGYGYTF.

CDR3 sequence reads: CASSIDRYRAEQFF. The CDR3 DNA is TGTGCCAGTAGTATAGATCGGTATAGGGCTGAGCAGTTCTTC. The chain is built from TRBV19 and TRBJ2-1; D not resolved. This CDR3 contains 14 residues. Deletions cut 0 bases from V and 9 bases from J, with 12 bases between. Looked up from germline, CDR1 is LNHDA and CDR2 is SQIVND (reference sequence).

This clone was counted once. This chain uses TRBV2 with TRBJ2-1; TRBD1 agrees at 9 bases. The CDR3 consists of 14 residues. The germline CDR1 and CDR2 sequences are SNHLY and FYNNEI. J lost 8 bases, V lost 5 bases, and 7 bases had no gene match. CDR3 nucleotides: TGTGCCAGCAGTATTCGGACAGGGGTGGATGAGCAGTTCTTC. The encoded protein is CASSIRTGVDEQFF.

V gene TRBV6-2 or TRBV6-3 combines with J gene TRBJ1-4; 7 nucleotides agree with TRBD1. V lost 5 bases, J lost 9 bases, and 9 bases stayed unmatched. The germline V gene has CDR1 MNHEY and CDR2 SVGEGT. The CDR3 runs 14 residues. In DNA, the CDR3 is TGTGCCAGCAGTCCCGGACAGGATATGAAAAAACTGTTTTTT. Translated: CASSPGQDMKKLFF.

V gene TRBV6-5 combines with J gene TRBJ1-4; 7 nucleotides line up with TRBD1. There are 14 residues in the CDR3. J gave up 3 bases and V 6 bases, and 4 bases lay outside the gene matches. The germline gives CDR1 MNHEY, CDR2 SVGAGI. CDR3 sequence reads: CASSETGSNEKLFF. The CDR3 nucleotides are TGTGCCAGCAGCGAGACAGGGTCTAATGAAAAACTGTTTTTT.

This chain joins TRBV7-3 and TRBJ1-2; D ambiguous. Germline V gene sequence: CDR1 SGHTA, CDR2 FQGTGA. Trimming stripped 0 bases from V and 3 bases from J, with 11 bases between. CDR3 length: 15 residues. The CDR3 nucleotides read TGTGCCAGCAGCTTAACGGGGTCAGCAGACTATGGCTACACCTTC. Protein product: CASSLTGSADYGYTF.

This chain links TRBV20-1 with TRBJ1-1, with no clear D. V lost 5 bases, J lost 1 base, and 2 bases lay in between. Germline-derived CDR1 and CDR2 are DFQATT and SNEGSKA (reference sequence). The CDR3 length is 10 residues. DNA of the CDR3: TGCAGTGCTCAGAACACTGAAGCTTTCTTT. This gives the protein CSAQNTEAFF.

The V call is TRBV6-5, the J call TRBJ2-1; 15 nucleotides line up with TRBD2. The CDR3 runs to 15 residues. CDR1 is MNHEY and CDR2 is SVGAGI in the germline V gene. V was pared by 2 bases and J by 7 bases, with 0 bases of the junction left unmatched. The CDR3 region has the DNA TGTGCCAGCAGTTACGGACTAGCGGGGGGGAATGAGCAGTTCTTC. It translates to CASSYGLAGGNEQFF.

This clone was counted once. V and J are TRBV2 and TRBJ1-6; D is ambiguous. Trimming removed 0 bases at V and 3 bases at J, with 9 bases between. Germline loops: CDR1 SNHLY, CDR2 FYNNEI. This CDR3 comprises 16 residues. CDR3 sequence (DNA): TGTGCCAGCAGTGAAGCGCCGAACAGCTATAATTCACCCCTCCACTTT. This codes for CASSEAPNSYNSPLHF.

This sequence joins TRBV9 and TRBJ2-3; D is unclear. The CDR3 loop spans 13 amino acids. CDR1 and CDR2 from the germline V gene are SGDLS and YYNGEE. V was trimmed by 4 bases and J by 6 bases, leaving 12 bases between them. The CDR3 loop is CASSLGSTDTQYF. CDR3 coding DNA: TGTGCCAGCAGCCTAGGTAGTACCGATACGCAGTATTTT.

The chain links TRBV7-9 to TRBJ1-3; D not resolved. The CDR3 has 17 residues. V dropped 0 bases and J dropped 0 bases, with 12 bases sitting between them. In germline, CDR1 is SEHNR, CDR2 FQNEAQ (reference sequence). The CDR3 DNA reads TGTGCCAGCAGCTTAGCGAGCGGCCCTGTCTCTGGAAACACCATATATTTT. As protein: CASSLASGPVSGNTIYF.

The chain joins TRBV18 to TRBJ2-3; D is uncertain. The ends were cut back, 5 bases at V and 0 bases at J, with 6 bases in the middle. The CDR3 covers 13 residues. CDR1 and CDR2 from the germline V gene are KGHSH and LQKENI. For the CDR3, the DNA is TGTGCCAGCTCAGTTTCTAGCACAGATACGCAGTATTTT. Its translation: CASSVSSTDTQYF.

This rearrangement joins TRBV7-7 to TRBJ2-3; D is undetermined. V lost 0 bases and J 5 bases, leaving 6 bases between the germline ends. The germline V gene encodes CDR1 SSHAT and CDR2 FNYEAQ (reference sequence). CDR3 size: 13 residues. The CDR3 spells CASSLAVGDTQYF. CDR3 in DNA: TGTGCCAGCAGCTTAGCCGTAGGAGATACGCAGTATTTT.

This chain uses TRBV12-2 with TRBJ1-1. TRBV12-2 is marked as a pseudogene. This CDR3 contains 12 residues. In DNA form, the CDR3 reads TGTGCAAGTCGCTCAATGGGAGGGGGTGCTTTCTTT. It encodes CASRSMGGGAFF.

This chain connects TRBV18 to TRBJ2-5; 7 positions match TRBD2. In germline, CDR1 is KGHSH, CDR2 LQKENI. CDR3 length: 15 residues. The V gene end was trimmed by 6 bases and the J gene end by 0 bases; junction bases not matched to a gene: 7. The CDR3 sequence is CASSLSRGDQETQYF. In DNA, the CDR3 is TGTGCCAGCTCCCTAAGTCGGGGGGACCAAGAGACCCAGTACTTC.

J is TRBJ2-3 and V is TRBV5-1; weak D call: TRBD1 (5 bases). Germline loops: CDR1 SGHRS, CDR2 YFSETQ. This CDR3 contains 15 residues. V was trimmed by 0 bases and J by 4 bases, leaving 12 bases between them. The DNA for the CDR3 is TGCGCCAGCAGCTTGGAGGCAGGGTATGCAGATACGCAGTATTTT. Protein sequence: CASSLEAGYADTQYF.

V gene TRBV6-5 combines with J gene TRBJ1-2; unclear D gene. V lost 0 bases to trimming and J lost 3 bases, with 8 bases between them. This CDR3 spans 14 amino acids. Germline-derived CDR1 and CDR2 are MNHEY and SVGAGI. This CDR3 reads CASSYSSPDYGYTF. DNA for the CDR3: TGTGCCAGCAGTTACTCGTCCCCGGACTATGGCTACACCTTC.